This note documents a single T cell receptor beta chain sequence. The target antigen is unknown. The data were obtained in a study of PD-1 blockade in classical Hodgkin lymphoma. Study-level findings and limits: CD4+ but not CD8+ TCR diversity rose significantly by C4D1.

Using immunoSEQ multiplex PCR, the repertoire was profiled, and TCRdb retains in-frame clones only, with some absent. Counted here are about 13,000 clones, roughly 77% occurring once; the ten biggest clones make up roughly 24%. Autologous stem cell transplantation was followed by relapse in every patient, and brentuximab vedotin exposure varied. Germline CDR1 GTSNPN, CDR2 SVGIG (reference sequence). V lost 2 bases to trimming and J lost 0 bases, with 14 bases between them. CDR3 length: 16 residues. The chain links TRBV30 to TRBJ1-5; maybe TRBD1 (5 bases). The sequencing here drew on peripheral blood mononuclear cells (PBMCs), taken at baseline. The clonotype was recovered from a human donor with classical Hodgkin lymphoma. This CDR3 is CAWSRGPNPSNQPQHF. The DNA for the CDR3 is TGTGCCTGGAGTAGGGGACCGAACCCTAGCAATCAGCCCCAGCATTTT.